A selection of T cell receptor beta chains follows, all from one sample in a study of regulatory T cells in long-lasting Graves disease. Via MiXCR, TCRdb re-called the multiplex PCR reads, giving one row per CDR3 protein. The sample yields 430,000 or so distinct CDR3 sequences, roughly 23% seen once. Sequencing used peripheral blood mononuclear cells (PBMCs), obtained when the disease was refractory, from a patient treated with antithyroid drugs. The origin of the receptors is a female donor with Graves disease. Each CDR3 is given with its conserved first and last residue.

TRBV5-1	TRBJ1-2	CASSLSGGLDGYTF
TRBV2	TRBJ1-1	CASSATEAAEAFF
TRBV20-1	TRBJ2-7	CSARATSGIYERYF
TRBV10-1	TRBJ2-5	CASSPWGTGRQETQYF
TRBV19	TRBJ2-7	CASGTSGKSSYEQYF
TRBV19	TRBJ1-1	CASSPPRVGAGNTEAFF
TRBV20-1	TRBJ2-2	CSARSAGIGELFF
TRBV28	TRBJ2-1	CASRPSGRSNEQFF
TRBV20-1	TRBJ1-2	CSAYWAGNYGYTF
TRBV9	TRBJ2-3	CASSVGSADTQYF
TRBV20-1	TRBJ2-4	CSAVTGPAKNIQYF
TRBV5-4	TRBJ2-5	CASSLGAGGYETQYF
TRBV28	TRBJ1-5	CASIRERQAAVQPQHF
TRBV20-1	TRBJ1-5	CSARDITGAGQPQHF
TRBV18	TRBJ2-7	CASSPQDSSYEQYF
TRBV28	TRBJ2-3	CASRRGLIEDTQYF
TRBV5-6	TRBJ2-7	CASSLSSGYEQYF
TRBV3-1	TRBJ2-1	CASSGQVSSYNEQFF
TRBV10-3	TRBJ2-3	CAISTSRRADTQYF
TRBV24-1	TRBJ1-5	CATSDRGYQPQHF
TRBV15	TRBJ1-5	CATSRDREGRLPQHF
TRBV27	TRBJ2-2	CASRPGQGFPGELFF
TRBV11-2	TRBJ1-1	CASSLVGSGGTEAFF
TRBV7-9	TRBJ2-7	CASSLGFGAAGYEQYF
TRBV7-3	TRBJ2-2	CASSLNSAGGPNTGELFF
TRBV29-1	TRBJ2-7	CSVAGTSGSYEQYF
TRBV20-1	TRBJ2-7	CSAIQGDRVGEQYF
TRBV5-1	TRBJ2-7	CASRQSDQTYEQYF
TRBV20-1	TRBJ2-5	CSARTSGMGQETQYF
TRBV20-1	TRBJ2-5	CSAQYGLFRQETQYF
TRBV6-9	TRBJ1-6	CASSSTGSRSPLHF
TRBV28	TRBJ1-6	CASSFRDRGNSPLHF
TRBV25-1	TRBJ2-7	CASSEYFGGEQYF
TRBV5-1	TRBJ2-7	CASSLRRAGGYEQYF
TRBV6-1	TRBJ1-6	CASSEAINSPLHF